This T cell receptor (beta chain) comes out of a study of T cell repertoires in ileal Crohn's disease (dated by TCRdb to about 2019). For the study in its entirety: Median disease duration was about eight years, and 35% to 40% of patients were identified as active smokers at the time of surgery. Surgery was performed for a complication in all patients, with stricturing disease in roughly 60% and penetrating disease in approximately 40%. About half of the patients received postoperative therapy: 11 received thiopurines and around 19 received anti-TNF agents. The TCR repertoire was analysed in 50 to 70 patients with Crohn's disease drawn from a prospective multicentre cohort. The study was conducted in parallel with a multicentre cohort that was designed to identify predictors of early endoscopic recurrence following ileocolonic resection. A Rutgeerts score above i0 was used to define endoscopic postoperative recurrence. The study sequenced about 180 mucosal samples from some 55 patients, taken at several locations on the surgical specimen and at postoperative endoscopy.

For commercial TCRB immunosequencing, about 500 nanograms of biopsy DNA were submitted for each sample. A two-step, amplification bias-controlled multiplex PCR was used by Adaptive Biotechnology to amplify CDR3 regions from genomic DNA. Primers for every V and J gene segment were used in the first PCR, and barcodes and Illumina adapters were added in the second PCR. CDR3 libraries were sequenced on an Illumina instrument. Per the source publication's procedure: Analysis combined the vendor-provided pipelines with custom analysis of raw data in R/Bioconductor under R version 3.3.0. Clonality, which ranges from 0 to 1, was calculated as the inverse of the normalised Shannon entropy across all productive clones. The repertoire share taken up by the top 100 clones defined high-frequency clones, and only clones that passed a 95% confidence test were kept. Overlap between samples was measured with the Morisita-Horn index, while repertoire diversity was measured with the Simpson index. In TCRdb, the immuneACCESS table is reduced to in-frame sequences with V and J assigned. These tables do not hold every clone; where another copy was compared, an unresolved V gene accounts for under half, and the others remain unexplained. Clonal size and the V and J genes are those of that table, whereas D and trimming came from the DNA. Within this sample are approximately 4,000 clones, with roughly 71% of them counted one time only. The top ten clones comprise about a sixth of the sample.

Adults with ileal or ileocolonic Crohn's disease and an indication for ileocolonic resection were eligible for inclusion. Whole ileal mucosal biopsies were stored frozen at -80°C before DNA extraction. Genomic DNA was extracted from frozen whole biopsies using a TRizol-based method and was quantified with a NanoDrop 2000 spectrophotometer. Summary of the overall study and its limitations: Compared with CD4 T cells, sorted CD8 T cells contained more high-frequency clones, which suggests that the mucosal expansions were mostly CD8. Compared with non-smokers, patients who were active smokers at surgery showed a significantly higher proportion of clonal expansions (roughly 24% vs 19%, p=0.02). Higher percentages of high-frequency clones at the time of surgery were linked to endoscopic recurrence, and every patient with clonality above 26.8% (18/57) had recurrence. Only a subgroup of patients, of unstated size, had their mucosal CD4 and CD8 T cells sorted and sequenced.

As regards this clone: Its binding antigen is unknown. Base qualities are not at hand, and no much larger clone is one base apart. Within the sample, other DNA sequences also encode this same CDR3.

The germline V gene (reference sequence) supplies CDR1 SGHNT and CDR2 YYREEE. The CDR3 sequence holds 14 residues, the cysteine and phenylalanine included. Only CDR3 DNA remains: 42 bases, in frame from the first base. The V and J ends are trimmed by 3 bases and 0 bases, leaving 7 bases between them. The source is an adult with Crohn's disease. Sequencing used ileal tissue. The sequence links TRBV5-4 to TRBJ2-1, and perhaps TRBD2 as D gene, on 5 matching bases. For the CDR3, the sequence is CASSSSGSYNEQFF. The bases are TGTGCCAGCAGCTCCAGCGGCTCCTACAATGAGCAGTTCTTC.